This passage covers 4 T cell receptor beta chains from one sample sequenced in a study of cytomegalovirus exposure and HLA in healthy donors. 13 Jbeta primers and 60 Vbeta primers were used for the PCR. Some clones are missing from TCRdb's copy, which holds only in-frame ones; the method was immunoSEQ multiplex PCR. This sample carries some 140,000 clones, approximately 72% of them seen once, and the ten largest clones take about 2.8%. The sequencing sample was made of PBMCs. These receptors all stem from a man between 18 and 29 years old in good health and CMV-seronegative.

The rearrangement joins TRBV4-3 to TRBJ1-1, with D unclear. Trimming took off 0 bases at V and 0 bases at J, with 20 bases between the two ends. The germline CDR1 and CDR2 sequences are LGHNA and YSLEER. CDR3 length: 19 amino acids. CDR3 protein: CASSQDVSRVVYMNTEAFF. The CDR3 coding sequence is TGCGCCAGCAGCCAAGATGTATCGCGGGTGGTATACATGAACACTGAAGCTTTCTTT.

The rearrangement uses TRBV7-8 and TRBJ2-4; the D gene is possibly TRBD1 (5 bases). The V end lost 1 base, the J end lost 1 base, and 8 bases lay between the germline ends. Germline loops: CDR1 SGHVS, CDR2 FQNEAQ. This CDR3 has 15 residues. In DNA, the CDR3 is TGTGCCAGCAGCTTAGAAGGGGCCGCCAAAAACATTCAGTACTTC. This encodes CASSLEGAAKNIQYF.

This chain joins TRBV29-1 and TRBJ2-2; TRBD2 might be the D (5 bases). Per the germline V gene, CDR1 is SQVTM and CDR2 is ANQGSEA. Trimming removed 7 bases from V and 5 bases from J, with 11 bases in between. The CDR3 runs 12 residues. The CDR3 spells CSARTGTGELFF. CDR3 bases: TGCAGCGCCCGGACTGGGACCGGGGAGCTGTTTTTT.

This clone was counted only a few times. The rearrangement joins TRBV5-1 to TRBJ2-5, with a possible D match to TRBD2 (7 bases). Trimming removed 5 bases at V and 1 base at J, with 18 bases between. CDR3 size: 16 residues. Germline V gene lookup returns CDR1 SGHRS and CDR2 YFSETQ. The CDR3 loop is CASRQGGLAVQETQYF. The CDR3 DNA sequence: TGCGCCAGCAGACAAGGGGGGCTAGCGGTCCAAGAGACCCAGTACTTC.